The T cell receptor (beta chain) under discussion was sequenced for a study of OX40 agonist ivuxolimab in advanced cancers. Study-level findings and limits: Among the lowest peripheral clonal expansion occurred in 0.1-3.0 mg/kg partial responders.

Deletions cut 6 bases from V and 5 bases from J, with 14 bases between. This CDR3 comprises 13 residues. Germline lookup yields CDR1 SNHLY and CDR2 FYNNEI. In the case of this clone: Its specificity is unknown.

Here immunoSEQ multiplex PCR was the method, and the copy in TCRdb shows in-frame clones only, minus some. This repertoire shows some 71,000 clones, 84% found once; its top ten account for less than 0.9%. The origin of this receptor is an adult with an advanced solid tumor such as melanoma, head and neck, liver or kidney cancer. The chain uses TRBV2 and TRBJ2-7; a weak D match, TRBD1 (6 bases). The sequencing used CD4+ or CD8+ T cells sorted from blood, collected in a trial of the OX40 agonist ivuxolimab. In DNA form, the CDR3 reads TGTGCCAGCAGCTATGTAACAGGGAACGAGCAGTACTTC. As protein: CASSYVTGNEQYF. The full variable domain, in which reference TRBV2 and TRBJ2-7 provide the parts outside the CDR3, is EPEVTQTPSHQVTQMGQEVILRCVPISNHLYFYWYRQILGQKVEFLVSFYNNEISEKSEIFDDQFSVERPDGSNFTLKIRSTKLEDSAMYFCASSYVTGNEQYFGPGTRLTVT.